The 2 T cell receptor beta chains listed next were all sequenced from one sample in a study of T cells in Graves' hyperthyroidism and ophthalmopathy. Amplified TCR beta CDR3 regions came from RNA transcripts. Researchers ran a first-round RT-PCR on the TCR CDR3 using the HTBI primer set. A single record per CDR3 protein comes from TCRdb applying MiXCR to the multiplex PCR reads. The sample shows about 700,000 distinct CDR3 sequences, 12% to 15% of them seen only once. Sequenced: blood. Source of these receptors: a woman between 18 and 29 years old with Graves' hyperthyroidism.

This clonotype was seen repeatedly, ten times or more. V gene TRBV2 combines with J gene TRBJ2-7, with 12 bases identical to TRBD2. Germline assignment: CDR1 SNHLY and CDR2 FYNNEI. Losses at the gene ends were 7 bases for V and 0 bases for J; bases not matched to a gene: 25. The CDR3 spans 22 residues. CDR3 sequence: CASTGDSRFLAGGPDPSYEQYF. The CDR3 coding sequence is TGTGCCAGCACGGGGGACAGTCGGTTTCTAGCGGGAGGGCCCGACCCCTCCTACGAGCAGTACTTC.

The V and J genes are TRBV6-1 and TRBJ1-5, with a possible D match to TRBD1 (6 bases). Trimming took off 6 bases at V and 3 bases at J, with 18 bases between the two ends. CDR1 and CDR2 (germline): MNHNS, SASEGT. The CDR3 runs to 16 residues. In DNA form, the CDR3 reads TGTGCCAGCAGGGGCGGTGGGGGGCGCATCAATCAGCCCCAGCATTTT. This codes for CASRGGGGRINQPQHF.